The 19 T cell receptor beta chains presented below share a single source sample, sequenced in a study of T cell clonality in common variable immunodeficiency. Study-level findings and limits: Fewer deletions and N-nucleotide insertions were reportedly seen in common variable immunodeficiency TCR beta sequences.

Their antigen targets remain unknown. Profiling relied on immunoSEQ multiplex PCR, and the TCRdb table lists in-frame clones only, not all of them. The profile covers just over 20,000 clones, none occurring a single time. What was sequenced was peripheral blood mononuclear cells. The source is a human donor with common variable immunodeficiency.

This clone was observed at least ten times. The CDR3 goes on 3 residues after the read ends, and that part is filled in from the germline J gene. The V call is TRBV7-2, the J call TRBJ1-2; 7 nucleotides line up with TRBD1. The germline V gene encodes CDR1 SGHTA and CDR2 FQGNSA. CDR3 length: 14 residues. The J segment lost 2 bases and the V segment lost 6 bases, leaving 6 bases of the junction unmatched. The part of the CDR3 DNA that was read is TGTGCCAGCAGTCAGACAGGGACCAACTATGGC. Residues: CASSQTGTNYG. From start to end, the CDR3 is CASSQTGTNYGYTF.

By share, this clone counts as medium-sized. One end of the junction varies from germline; a read error may be responsible. CDR3 bases read: TGCGCCAGCAGCCAAGGCTCTGGGCCCAACACCGGGGAG. It specifies CASSQGSGPNTGE. The whole CDR3 protein reads CASSQGSGPNTGELFF. The J gene is TRBJ2-2, the V gene TRBV4-2; D gene ambiguous. The read finishes 3 residues shy of the CDR3 end, and the germline J gene is used to complete it. CDR3 length equals 16 residues. Germline assignment: CDR1 LGHNA and CDR2 YNFKEQ.

This clone appeared many times. The read terminates 3 residues before the CDR3 end, so the remaining end is supplied by the germline J gene. The chain employs TRBV30 and TRBJ1-1, with 8 bases aligning to TRBD1. The V segment lost 3 bases and the J segment 1 base; nucleotides outside the gene matches: 10. CDR1 is GTSNPN and CDR2 is SVGIG in the germline V gene (reference sequence). There are 16 residues in the CDR3. Partial CDR3 DNA: TGTGCCTGGAGACTCACAGGGGGGAGAGGGAACACTGAA. Protein product: CAWRLTGGRGNTE. The whole CDR3 region reads CAWRLTGGRGNTEAFF. Using reference TRBV30 and TRBJ1-1 for the parts outside the CDR3, the full variable domain is SQTIHQWPATLVQPVGSPLSLECTVEGTSNPNLYWYRQAAGRGLQLLFYSVGIGQISSEVPQNLSASRPQDRQFILSSKKLLLSDSGFYLCAWRLTGGRGNTEAFFGQGTRLTVV.

This clone occurred many times. The read gets to within 3 residues of the CDR3 end, and the germline J gene fills in the rest. This rearrangement joins TRBV2 to TRBJ2-1; 10 bases map to TRBD2. CDR3 size: 14 residues. V shed 6 bases and J 7 bases; nucleotides not matched to a gene: 6. Germline CDR1 is SNHLY and CDR2 is FYNNEI. The CDR3 is CASRPGLAKNEQFF. The CDR3 bases that were read are TGTGCCAGCAGACCGGGACTAGCGAAGAATGAG.

Ten or more counts support this clone. The read ends 3 residues shy of where the CDR3 ends; the end is completed using the germline J gene. The chain joins TRBV7-8 to TRBJ1-1, with D unresolved. Germline V CDR1 and CDR2: SGHVS, FQNEAQ. This CDR3 comprises 14 residues. Trimming took off 3 bases at V and 2 bases at J, with 10 bases between the two ends. CDR3 protein: CASSFGVVNTEAFF. The sequenced CDR3 bases are TGTGCCAGCAGCTTCGGGGTTGTAAACACTGAA.

The sample holds many counts of this clone. The read stops 3 residues short of the end of the CDR3; the missing end is completed from the germline J gene. The chain joins TRBV20-1 to TRBJ2-7; D gene unclear. The CDR3 spans 12 residues. The V end lost 6 bases, the J end lost 2 bases, and 11 bases lay between the germline ends. Per germline, CDR1 DFQATT and CDR2 SNEGSKA (reference sequence). CDR3 residues: CSAAQTTYEQYF. The part of the CDR3 DNA that was read is TGCAGTGCCGCACAGACGACCTACGAG.

This clone has a count of ten or more. The CDR3 end falls 3 residues outside the read, so it is completed with the germline J gene. The chain employs TRBV19 and TRBJ1-5, with TRBD1 matching over 12 bases. Trimming cost V 4 bases and J 1 base; bases outside gene matches: 2. The germline gives CDR1 LNHDA, CDR2 SQIVND (reference sequence). The CDR3 sequence is 16 residues long. Here the CDR3 reads CASSRDRGPSNQPQHF. The covered CDR3 bases are TGTGCCAGTAGTAGGGACAGGGGGCCGAGCAATCAGCCC.

Ten or more counts support this clone. The read stops 3 residues short of the end of the CDR3; the missing end is completed from the germline J gene. V is TRBV6-1 and J is TRBJ1-6; weak D call: TRBD1 (5 bases). This CDR3 region has 13 residues. CDR1 MNHNS and CDR2 SASEGT come from the germline V gene. V lost 2 bases, J lost 9 bases, and 8 bases lay in between. The part of the CDR3 DNA that was read is TGTGCCAGCAGTGAACTCAGGGTTTCACCC. Residues: CASSELRVSP. The whole CDR3 sequence reads CASSELRVSPLHF.

This clone has at least ten counts. Read coverage stops 3 residues before the CDR3 terminus; the germline J gene supplies the remainder. This chain links TRBV4-1 with TRBJ2-7; possible D gene TRBD1, 7 bases. V lost 4 bases and J lost 4, with 17 bases in between. The CDR3 length is 15 residues. The germline V gene encodes CDR1 MGHRA and CDR2 YSYEKL. Partial CDR3 DNA: TGCGCCAGCAGCCCTTTGGGGCAGGGGGGATACGAG. Residues: CASSPLGQGGYE. The whole CDR3 sequence is CASSPLGQGGYEQYF.

In its sample, this clone was seen many times. The read terminates 3 residues before the CDR3 end, so the remaining end is supplied by the germline J gene. The chain recombines TRBV7-2 with TRBJ2-7; 8 nucleotides agree with TRBD2. Per the germline V gene, CDR1 is SGHTA and CDR2 is FQGNSA. The CDR3 runs to 15 residues. V was clipped by 1 base and J by 0 bases; unmatched bases: 2. The sequenced CDR3 bases are TGTGCCAGCAGCTTAGTTGGGACTAGCTCCTACGAG. Translating gives CASSLVGTSSYE. The full CDR3 sequence reads CASSLVGTSSYEQYF.

This clone was found many times. The observed sequence ends 3 residues before the CDR3 terminus, with the missing tail filled in from the germline J gene. The V and J genes are TRBV5-6 and TRBJ2-7, with D possibly TRBD1 on 7 matching bases. The CDR3 length is 13 residues. V shed 6 bases and J shed 3 bases, with 13 bases lying between them. The germline CDR1 and CDR2 sequences are SGHDT and YYEEEE. This chain's CDR3 is CASTRQGGYEQYF. The DNA read from the CDR3 is TGTGCCAGCACGCGGCAGGGGGGCTACGAG.

This clone has at least ten counts. The read terminates 3 residues before the CDR3 end, so the remaining end is supplied by the germline J gene. The chain combines TRBV4-2 with TRBJ1-2, with TRBD1 identical over 10 bases. Germline-derived CDR1 and CDR2 are LGHNA and YNFKEQ. This CDR3 is 18 amino acids long. The ends lost 4 bases at V and 7 bases at J; junction bases unmatched: 18. The sequenced CDR3 bases are TGTGCCAGCAGCCCCTTCGGGTGGGGACAGGGGATTTTTGGTGGC. It encodes CASSPFGWGQGIFGG. The full-length CDR3 reads as CASSPFGWGQGIFGGYTF.

Ten or more counts support this clone. The read halts 3 residues ahead of the CDR3 end, with the missing end drawn from the germline J gene. The chain links TRBV6-1 to TRBJ1-5; D possibly corresponds to TRBD1 (6 bases). Germline V CDR1 and CDR2: MNHNS, SASEGT. V was trimmed by 4 bases and J by 3 bases, leaving 7 bases between them. This CDR3 spans 13 amino acids. The CDR3 loop reads CASSGTDNQPQHF. CDR3 bases read: TGTGCCAGCAGTGGGACAGACAATCAGCCC.

This clone was seen many times. The read gets to within 3 residues of the CDR3 end, and the germline J gene fills in the rest. The chain has TRBV20-1 and TRBJ1-1, with 7 bases matching TRBD1. CDR3 length: 12 amino acids. Germline V lookup: CDR1 DFQATT, CDR2 SNEGSKA (reference sequence). The ends lost 4 bases at V and 3 bases at J; junction bases unmatched: 2. Partial CDR3 DNA: TGCAGTGCTACGCAGGGGGACACTGAA. It translates to CSATQGDTE. The entire CDR3 reads CSATQGDTEAFF.

This clone came up many times. The DNA ends 3 residues before the CDR3 does, and the rest of the CDR3 is filled in from the germline J gene. J is TRBJ2-7 and V is TRBV19; possibly TRBD1 or TRBD2 for D (5 bases each). The germline V gene encodes CDR1 LNHDA and CDR2 SQIVND (reference sequence). Trimming removed 2 bases from V and 5 bases from J, with 16 bases in between. This CDR3 comprises 15 residues. CDR3 loop: CASSISSEGSHEQYF. CDR3 DNA (partial): TGTGCCAGTAGTATATCATCCGAGGGGTCCCACGAG.

This clone was recorded many times. Read sequence stops 3 residues before the CDR3 end, and the germline J gene provides the missing end. The chain recombines TRBV19 with TRBJ2-5, with D unclear. Trimming cost V 3 bases and J 4 bases, with 6 bases left between them. Germline CDR1 and CDR2: LNHDA and SQIVND (reference sequence). The CDR3 runs to 12 residues. CDR3 bases read: TGTGCCAGTAGTATCACTCGAGAGACC. Amino acids: CASSITRET. The full CDR3 protein is CASSITRETQYF.

This clone appeared many times. The read ends 3 residues early relative to the CDR3; the germline J gene fills the gap. This chain joins TRBV5-1 and TRBJ1-6, with TRBD1 matching over 7 bases. CDR1 and CDR2 (germline): SGHRS, YFSETQ. The length of the CDR3 is 13 residues. The V segment lost 7 bases and the J segment 7 bases; nucleotides outside the gene matches: 5. CDR3 DNA, as far as it was read: TGCGCCAGCCACGCAGGGGGAAATTCACCC. It encodes CASHAGGNSP. The entire CDR3 protein reads CASHAGGNSPLHF.

In its sample, this clone was seen many times. Read coverage stops 3 residues before the CDR3 terminus; the germline J gene supplies the remainder. This rearrangement joins TRBV7-6 to TRBJ2-3; D gene uncertain. The CDR3 spans 13 residues. V was cut by 5 bases and J by 0 bases, with 6 bases left in between. In germline, CDR1 is SGHVS, CDR2 FNYEAQ. CDR3 in amino acids: CASSLISTDTQYF. CDR3 bases read: TGTGCCAGCAGCCTAATTAGCACAGATACG.

This clone has a count of ten or more. Coverage ceases 3 residues before the CDR3 finishes, and the germline J gene fills in the end. The genes are TRBV19 and TRBJ2-2, with D hard to call. Trimming shortened V by 6 bases and J by 4 bases, and 15 bases separated the two germline ends. The CDR3 runs 15 residues. Germline lookup yields CDR1 LNHDA and CDR2 SQIVND (reference sequence). Incomplete CDR3 DNA: TGTGCCAGTAGCGGAGCTCGGGTCGCCACCGGGGAG. The encoded protein is CASSGARVATGE. The whole CDR3 region reads CASSGARVATGELFF.